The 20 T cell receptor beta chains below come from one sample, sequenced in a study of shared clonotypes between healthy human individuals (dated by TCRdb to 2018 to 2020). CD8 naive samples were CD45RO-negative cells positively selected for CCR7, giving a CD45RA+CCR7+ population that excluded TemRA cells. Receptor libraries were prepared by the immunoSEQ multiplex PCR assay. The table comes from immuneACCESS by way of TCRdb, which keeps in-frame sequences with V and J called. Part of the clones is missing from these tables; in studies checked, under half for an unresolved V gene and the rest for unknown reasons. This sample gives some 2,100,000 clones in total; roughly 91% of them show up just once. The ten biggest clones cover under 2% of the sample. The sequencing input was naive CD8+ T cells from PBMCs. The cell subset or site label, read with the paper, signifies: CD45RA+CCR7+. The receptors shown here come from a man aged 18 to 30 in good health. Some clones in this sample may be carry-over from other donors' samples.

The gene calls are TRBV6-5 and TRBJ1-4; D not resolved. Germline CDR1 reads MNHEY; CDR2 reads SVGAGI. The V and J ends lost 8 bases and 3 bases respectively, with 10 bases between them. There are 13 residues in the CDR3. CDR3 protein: CASGKESNEKLFF. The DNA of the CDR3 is TGTGCCAGCGGCAAAGAATCTAATGAAAAACTGTTTTTT.

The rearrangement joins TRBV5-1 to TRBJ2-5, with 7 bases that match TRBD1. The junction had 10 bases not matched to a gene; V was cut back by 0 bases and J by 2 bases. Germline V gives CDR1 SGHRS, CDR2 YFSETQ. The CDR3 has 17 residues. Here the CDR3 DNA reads TGCGCCAGCAGCTTGGGTTTCGAGATGGGACAGCAAGAGACCCAGTACTTC. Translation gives CASSLGFEMGQQETQYF.

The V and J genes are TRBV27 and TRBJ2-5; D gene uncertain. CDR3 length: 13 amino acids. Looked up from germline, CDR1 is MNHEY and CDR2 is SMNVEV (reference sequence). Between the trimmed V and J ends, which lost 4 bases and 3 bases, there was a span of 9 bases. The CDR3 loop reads CASSSSWKETQYF. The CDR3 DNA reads TGTGCCAGCAGTTCCTCGTGGAAAGAGACCCAGTACTTC.

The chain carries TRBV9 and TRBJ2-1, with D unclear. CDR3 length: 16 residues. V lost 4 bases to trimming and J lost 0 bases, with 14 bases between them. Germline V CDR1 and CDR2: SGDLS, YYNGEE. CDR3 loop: CASSPHNLLSYNEQFF. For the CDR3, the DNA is TGTGCCAGCAGCCCCCATAACCTCCTCTCCTACAATGAGCAGTTCTTC.

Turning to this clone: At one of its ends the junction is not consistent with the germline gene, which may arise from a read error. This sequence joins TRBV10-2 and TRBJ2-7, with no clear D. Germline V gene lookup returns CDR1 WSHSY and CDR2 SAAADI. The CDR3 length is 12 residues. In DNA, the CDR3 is TGCGCCAGCAGTGAGTTTAGGGCTTCGCCGGCCTTC. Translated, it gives CASSEFRASPAF.

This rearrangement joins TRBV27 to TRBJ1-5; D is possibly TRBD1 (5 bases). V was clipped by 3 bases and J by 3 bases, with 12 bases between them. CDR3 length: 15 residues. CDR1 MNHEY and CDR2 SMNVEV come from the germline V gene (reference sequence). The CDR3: CASSLSQGTNQPQHF. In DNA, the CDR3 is TGTGCCAGCAGTTTGAGTCAGGGAACCAATCAGCCCCAGCATTTT.

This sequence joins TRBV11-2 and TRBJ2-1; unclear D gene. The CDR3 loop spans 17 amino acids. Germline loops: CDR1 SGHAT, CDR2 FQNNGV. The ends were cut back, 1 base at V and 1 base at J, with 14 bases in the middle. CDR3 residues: CASSLALEYSSYNEQFF. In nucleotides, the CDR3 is TGTGCCAGCAGCTTAGCCCTGGAGTACTCATCCTACAATGAGCAGTTCTTC.

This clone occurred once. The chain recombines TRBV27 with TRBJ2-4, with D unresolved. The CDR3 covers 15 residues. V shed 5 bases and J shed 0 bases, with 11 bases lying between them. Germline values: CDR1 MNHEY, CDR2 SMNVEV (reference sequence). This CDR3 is CASSPFPEAKNIQYF. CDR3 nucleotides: TGTGCCAGCAGTCCCTTCCCGGAAGCCAAAAACATTCAGTACTTC.

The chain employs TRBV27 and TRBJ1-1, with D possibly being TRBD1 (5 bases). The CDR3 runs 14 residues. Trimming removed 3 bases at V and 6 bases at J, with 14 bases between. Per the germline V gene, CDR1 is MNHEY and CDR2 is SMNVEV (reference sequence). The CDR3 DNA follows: TGTGCCAGCAGTTTCCGGGGGGGAGGACCTGAAGCTTTCTTT. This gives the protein CASSFRGGGPEAFF.

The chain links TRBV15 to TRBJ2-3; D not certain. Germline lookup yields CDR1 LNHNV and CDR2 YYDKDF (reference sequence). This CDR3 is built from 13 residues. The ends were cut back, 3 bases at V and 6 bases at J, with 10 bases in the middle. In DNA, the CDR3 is TGTGCCACCAGCAGTGGCCAGTTTGATACGCAGTATTTT. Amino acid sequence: CATSSGQFDTQYF.

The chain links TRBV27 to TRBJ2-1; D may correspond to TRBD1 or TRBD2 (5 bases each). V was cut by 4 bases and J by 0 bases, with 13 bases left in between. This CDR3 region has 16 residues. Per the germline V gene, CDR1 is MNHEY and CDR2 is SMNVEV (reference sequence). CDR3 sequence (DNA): TGTGCCAGCAGTTCCAGTGCAGGGAGCTCCTACAATGAGCAGTTCTTC. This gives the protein CASSSSAGSSYNEQFF.

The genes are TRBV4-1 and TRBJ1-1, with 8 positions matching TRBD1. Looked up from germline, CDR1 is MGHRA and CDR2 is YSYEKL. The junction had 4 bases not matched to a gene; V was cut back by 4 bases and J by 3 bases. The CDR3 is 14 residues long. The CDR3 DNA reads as TGCGCCAGCAGCCCCGGACAGGGACACACTGAAGCTTTCTTT. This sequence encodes CASSPGQGHTEAFF.

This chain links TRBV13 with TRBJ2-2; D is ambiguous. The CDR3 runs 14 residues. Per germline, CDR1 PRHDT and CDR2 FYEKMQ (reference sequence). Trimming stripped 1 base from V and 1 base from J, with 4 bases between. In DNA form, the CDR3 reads TGTGCCAGCAGCTTAGAACAGAACACCGGGGAGCTGTTTTTT. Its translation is CASSLEQNTGELFF.

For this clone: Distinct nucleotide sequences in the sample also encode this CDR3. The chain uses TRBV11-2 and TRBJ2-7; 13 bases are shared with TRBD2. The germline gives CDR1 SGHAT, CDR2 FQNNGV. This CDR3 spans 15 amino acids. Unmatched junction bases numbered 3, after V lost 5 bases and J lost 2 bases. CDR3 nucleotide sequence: TGTGCCAGCAGCCTCGGACTAGCGGGGGCCTACGAGCAGTACTTC. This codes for CASSLGLAGAYEQYF.

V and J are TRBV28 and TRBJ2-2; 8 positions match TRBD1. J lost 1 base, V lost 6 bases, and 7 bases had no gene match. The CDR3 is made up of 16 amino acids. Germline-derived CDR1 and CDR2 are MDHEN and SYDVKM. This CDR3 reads CASRSRDRKNTGELFF. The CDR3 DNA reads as TGTGCCAGCAGGAGCCGGGACAGGAAGAACACCGGGGAGCTGTTTTTT.

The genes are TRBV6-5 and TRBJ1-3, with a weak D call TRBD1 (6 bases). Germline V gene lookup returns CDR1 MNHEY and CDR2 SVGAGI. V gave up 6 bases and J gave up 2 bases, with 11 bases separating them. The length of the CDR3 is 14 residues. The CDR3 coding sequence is TGTGCCAGCAGCACTGACAGGACTGGAAACACCATATATTTT. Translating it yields CASSTDRTGNTIYF.

CDR3 in DNA: TGTGCCAGCAGTAACCCGGGACTGACGAACAATGAGCAGTTCTTC. This encodes CASSNPGLTNNEQFF. The rearrangement links TRBV6-6 to TRBJ2-1, with D tentatively TRBD2 (6 bases). Germline V gene data show CDR1 as MNHNY and CDR2 as SVGAGI (reference sequence). CDR3 length equals 15 residues. V shed 5 bases and J shed 5 bases, with 16 bases lying between them.

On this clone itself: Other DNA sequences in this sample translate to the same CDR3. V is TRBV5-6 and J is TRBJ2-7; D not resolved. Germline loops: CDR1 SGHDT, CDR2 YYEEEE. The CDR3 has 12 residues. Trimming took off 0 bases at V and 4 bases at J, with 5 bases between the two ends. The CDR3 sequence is CASSLGAYEQYF. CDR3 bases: TGTGCCAGCAGCTTGGGGGCGTACGAGCAGTACTTC.

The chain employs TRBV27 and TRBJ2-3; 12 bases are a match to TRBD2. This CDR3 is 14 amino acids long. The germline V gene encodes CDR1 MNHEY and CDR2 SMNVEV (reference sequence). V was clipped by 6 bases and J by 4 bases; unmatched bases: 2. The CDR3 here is CASRSSGRADTQYF. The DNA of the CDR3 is TGTGCCAGCAGATCTAGCGGGAGGGCAGATACGCAGTATTTT.

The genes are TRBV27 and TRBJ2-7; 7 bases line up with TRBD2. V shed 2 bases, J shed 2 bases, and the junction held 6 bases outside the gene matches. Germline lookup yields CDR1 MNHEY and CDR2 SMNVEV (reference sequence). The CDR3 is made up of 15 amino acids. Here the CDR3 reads CASSLGGSGTYEQYF. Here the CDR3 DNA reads TGTGCCAGCAGTTTAGGCGGGAGTGGTACCTACGAGCAGTACTTC.